These T cell receptor beta chains were read from a single sample in a study of blood T cell repertoires in COVID-19. Method: immunoSEQ multiplex PCR; TCRdb's copy keeps in-frame clones and lacks some. The table has roughly 220,000 clones, around four fifths seen once. Sequences were obtained from PBMCs or T cells enriched from blood (not recorded which). The receptor source for this set is a man aged 35-49 years who had recovered from COVID-19. CDR3s include the opening cysteine and the closing phenylalanine or tryptophan. Each record gives: V gene, J gene, D gene, clone size, CDR3 DNA, CDR3 protein. D genes are given only for firm matches. For some rows the clone size is stated as once, few or many, or as a class when expanded; others skip it.

v_gene: TRBV11-2
j_gene: TRBJ2-2
d_gene: -
abundance: -
CDR3nt: TGTGCCAGCAGCCGACAGCGAGGGGAGCTGTTTTTT
CDR3aa: CASSRQRGELFF

v_gene: TRBV19
j_gene: TRBJ1-3
d_gene: -
abundance: once
CDR3nt: TGTGCCAGTAGTCCTCCGACAGATATCAGGGGAAACACCATATATTTT
CDR3aa: CASSPPTDIRGNTIYF

v_gene: TRBV7-3
j_gene: TRBJ2-1
d_gene: TRBD2
abundance: -
CDR3nt: TGTGCCAGCAGCTTGACGGGGGGGATCTACAATGAGCAGTTCTTC
CDR3aa: CASSLTGGIYNEQFF

v_gene: TRBV5-1
j_gene: TRBJ1-1
d_gene: -
abundance: -
CDR3nt: TGCGCCAGCAGCTTCAAGACAGAGAACACTGAAGCTTTCTTT
CDR3aa: CASSFKTENTEAFF

v_gene: TRBV19
j_gene: TRBJ2-1
d_gene: -
abundance: once
CDR3nt: TGTGCCAGTAGTATTAGGGGGGGTGAGCAGTTCTTC
CDR3aa: CASSIRGGEQFF

v_gene: TRBV20-1
j_gene: TRBJ1-6
d_gene: -
abundance: -
CDR3nt: TGCAGTGCTAGTCCAATAAGGGGCCTTAATTCACCCCTCCACTTT
CDR3aa: CSASPIRGLNSPLHF

v_gene: TRBV14
j_gene: TRBJ2-7
d_gene: -
abundance: -
CDR3nt: TGTGCCAGCAGCCAATCGAATACTGCCTACGAGCAGTACTTC
CDR3aa: CASSQSNTAYEQYF

v_gene: TRBV4-1
j_gene: TRBJ1-2
d_gene: -
abundance: -
CDR3nt: TGCGCCAGCAGCCAAGTTGACGGACTCAGCTATGGCTACACCTTC
CDR3aa: CASSQVDGLSYGYTF

v_gene: TRBV29-1
j_gene: TRBJ2-7
d_gene: -
abundance: -
CDR3nt: TGCACCGCCACATCGGACACTAACAATGGGTACGAGCAGTACTTC
CDR3aa: CTATSDTNNGYEQYF

v_gene: TRBV9
j_gene: TRBJ1-1
d_gene: -
abundance: -
CDR3nt: TGTGCCAGCAGCGTAGGCGGCCTCACTGAAGCTTTCTTT
CDR3aa: CASSVGGLTEAFF

v_gene: TRBV6-2/TRBV6-3
j_gene: TRBJ1-1
d_gene: -
abundance: -
CDR3nt: TGTGCCAGCAGTTCCACCTTAAGAGGCACTGAAGCTTTCTTT
CDR3aa: CASSSTLRGTEAFF

v_gene: TRBV3-1/TRBV3-2
j_gene: TRBJ1-1
d_gene: TRBD1
abundance: -
CDR3nt: TGTGCCAGCAGCCTCCGGGACAGCAACACTGAAGCTTTCTTT
CDR3aa: CASSLRDSNTEAFF

v_gene: TRBV3-1/TRBV3-2
j_gene: TRBJ1-1
d_gene: TRBD1
abundance: -
CDR3nt: TGTGCCAGCAGCCAGACGGGACAGCTAAACACTGAAGCTTTCTTT
CDR3aa: CASSQTGQLNTEAFF

v_gene: TRBV7-2
j_gene: TRBJ2-1
d_gene: TRBD2
abundance: -
CDR3nt: TGTGCCAGCAGCTCGATAGCGGGAGTCGCCAATGAGCAGTTCTTC
CDR3aa: CASSSIAGVANEQFF

v_gene: TRBV14
j_gene: TRBJ1-6
d_gene: -
abundance: -
CDR3nt: TGTGCCAGCAGCCGGGCCGGGACAACCAATTCACCCCTCCACTTT
CDR3aa: CASSRAGTTNSPLHF

v_gene: TRBV6-4
j_gene: TRBJ1-5
d_gene: -
abundance: -
CDR3nt: TGTGCCAGCAGTGACTCGGCGGGAGGCAATCAGCCCCAGCATTTT
CDR3aa: CASSDSAGGNQPQHF

v_gene: TRBV7-2
j_gene: TRBJ2-3
d_gene: TRBD1
abundance: -
CDR3nt: TGTGCCAGCAGCTTAGCCAGGGGGTCCACAGATACGCAGTATTTT
CDR3aa: CASSLARGSTDTQYF

v_gene: TRBV7-8
j_gene: TRBJ1-2
d_gene: -
abundance: -
CDR3nt: TGTGCCAGCAGCCCGGGGATCTATGGCTACACCTTC
CDR3aa: CASSPGIYGYTF

v_gene: TRBV25-1
j_gene: TRBJ1-2
d_gene: -
abundance: -
CDR3nt: TGTGCCAGCAGTGCGGTTAACTATGGCTACACCTTC
CDR3aa: CASSAVNYGYTF

v_gene: TRBV5-4
j_gene: TRBJ2-1
d_gene: TRBD2
abundance: -
CDR3nt: TGTGCCAGCAGCTTGAGAGCGGGAGGATACAATGAGCAGTTCTTC
CDR3aa: CASSLRAGGYNEQFF